The rows below give T cell receptor beta chains drawn from one sample of a study of blood T cell repertoires in COVID-19. Repertoires were generated with immunoSEQ multiplex PCR, while TCRdb's copy carries only in-frame clones and drops some. The sample has more than 200,000 clones, approximately 83% seen once. The sample was peripheral blood. The source of these receptors is a middle-aged woman with active or convalescent COVID-19. Both conserved end residues are part of each CDR3. D genes are given only for firm matches.

cdr3_aa: CASSMDAGTSGRDSYNEQFF
cdr3_nt: TGTGCCAGTAGTATGGACGCCGGGACTAGCGGGAGGGATTCCTACAATGAGCAGTTCTTC
j_call: TRBJ2-1
v_call: TRBV19
d_call: TRBD2

cdr3_aa: CSVVRDSSYEQYF
cdr3_nt: TGCAGCGTGGTGCGGGACAGCTCCTACGAGCAGTACTTC
j_call: TRBJ2-7
v_call: TRBV29-1
d_call: .

cdr3_aa: CASSLRTYSGNTIYF
cdr3_nt: TGTGCCAGCAGCTTGCGGACATACTCTGGAAACACCATATATTTT
j_call: TRBJ1-3
v_call: TRBV11-3
d_call: .

cdr3_aa: CASSLFTGVNQPQHF
cdr3_nt: TGTGCCAGCAGCTTGTTTACCGGGGTGAATCAGCCCCAGCATTTT
j_call: TRBJ1-5
v_call: TRBV7-8
d_call: .

cdr3_aa: CARRDNEQYF
cdr3_nt: TGTGCCCGCAGGGACAACGAGCAGTACTTC
j_call: TRBJ2-7
v_call: TRBV28
d_call: .

cdr3_aa: CAWNVQGNGEKLFF
cdr3_nt: TGTGCCTGGAACGTACAGGGAAATGGAGAAAAACTGTTTTTT
j_call: TRBJ1-4
v_call: TRBV30
d_call: .

cdr3_aa: CASTRVNEQYF
cdr3_nt: TGTGCCAGCACCCGAGTTAACGAGCAGTACTTC
j_call: TRBJ2-7
v_call: TRBV2
d_call: .

cdr3_aa: CASSHTGQGRGEAFF
cdr3_nt: TGCGCCAGCAGCCACACCGGACAGGGCCGGGGTGAAGCTTTCTTT
j_call: TRBJ1-1
v_call: TRBV5-1
d_call: TRBD1

cdr3_aa: CASSIGADRAYGYTF
cdr3_nt: TGTGCCAGTAGTATAGGGGCGGACAGGGCGTATGGCTACACCTTC
j_call: TRBJ1-2
v_call: TRBV19
d_call: TRBD1

cdr3_aa: CASILGASYTF
cdr3_nt: TGTGCCAGCATCCTGGGGGCTAGCTACACCTTC
j_call: TRBJ1-2
v_call: TRBV28
d_call: .

cdr3_aa: CASRPVGGALDGYTF
cdr3_nt: TGTGCCAGCAGACCGGTAGGGGGAGCCTTGGATGGCTACACCTTC
j_call: TRBJ1-2
v_call: TRBV28
d_call: .

cdr3_aa: CASSPDAGYEQYF
cdr3_nt: TGTGCCAGCTCACCCGACGCAGGTTACGAGCAGTACTTC
j_call: TRBJ2-7
v_call: TRBV18
d_call: .

cdr3_aa: CASSLWRDQPQHF
cdr3_nt: TGTGCCAGCAGTTTATGGCGGGATCAGCCCCAGCATTTT
j_call: TRBJ1-5
v_call: TRBV28
d_call: .

cdr3_aa: CASSEIGRGRGVTGELFF
cdr3_nt: TGTGCCAGCAGTGAGATCGGTAGGGGGCGCGGGGTCACCGGGGAGCTGTTTTTT
j_call: TRBJ2-2
v_call: TRBV2
d_call: .

cdr3_aa: CASSQDRVSNQPQHF
cdr3_nt: TGTGCCAGCAGCCAGGACAGGGTTAGCAATCAGCCCCAGCATTTT
j_call: TRBJ1-5
v_call: TRBV7-8
d_call: TRBD1